The 32 T cell receptor beta chains presented below share a single source sample, sequenced in a study of radiotherapy plus CTLA-4 blockade in lung cancer. Sequencing was performed with immunoSEQ multiplex PCR; in TCRdb, only in-frame clones are kept and a portion is missing. This sample has some 110,000 clones, with approximately 87% found just once. The specimen was peripheral blood, collected from a patient treated with radiotherapy plus ipilimumab. The source is a human donor with non-small cell lung cancer that progressed on radiotherapy plus ipilimumab. Some clones in this sample may be carry-over from other donors' samples.

The CDR3 region is CASSLGRSRENTEAFF. In DNA, the CDR3 is TGTGCCAGCAGCTTAGGACGATCCAGGGAGAACACTGAAGCTTTCTTT. V and J are TRBV7-9 and TRBJ1-1; D might be TRBD1 (5 bases). Germline CDR1 and CDR2: SEHNR and FQNEAQ (reference sequence). V shed 1 base and J shed 1 base, with 13 bases lying between them. The CDR3 loop spans 16 amino acids. Variable domain in full (rest from reference TRBV7-9 and TRBJ1-1): DTGVSQNPRHKITKRGQNVTFRCDPISEHNRLYWYRQTLGQGPEFLTYFQNEAQLEKSRLLSDRFSAERPKGSFSTLEIQRTEQGDSAMYLCASSLGRSRENTEAFFGQGTRLTVV.

The J gene is TRBJ2-1, the V gene TRBV29-1; 12 bases are a match to TRBD1. Germline V gives CDR1 SQVTM, CDR2 ANQGSEA. The J segment lost 15 bases and the V segment lost 3 bases, leaving 12 bases of the junction unmatched. The CDR3 is 14 amino acids. The CDR3: CSVDTRDRGPLVFF. CDR3 coding DNA: TGCAGCGTTGACACCCGGGACAGGGGGCCTTTAGTGTTCTTC.

DNA for the CDR3: TGCGCCAGCACCTCCCGAGGTAGGGACACCGGGGAGCTGTTTTTT. Translated, it gives CASTSRGRDTGELFF. The V gene is TRBV10-1, the J gene TRBJ2-2; D gene unclear. There are 15 residues in the CDR3. Trimming shortened V by 7 bases and J by 3 bases, and 15 bases separated the two germline ends. CDR1 WNHNN and CDR2 SYGVQD come from the germline V gene (reference sequence).

The J gene is TRBJ2-1, the V gene TRBV28; D remains ambiguous. V was cut by 3 bases and J by 8 bases, with 8 bases left in between. This CDR3 spans 12 amino acids. Germline V gene lookup returns CDR1 MDHEN and CDR2 SYDVKM. The CDR3 nucleotides are TGTGCCAGCAGTTTCGCTTGGGATGAGCAGTTCTTC. This gives the protein CASSFAWDEQFF. Filled out from reference TRBV28 and TRBJ2-1, the complete variable domain reads DVKVTQSSRYLVKRTGEKVFLECVQDMDHENMFWYRQDPGLGLRLIYFSYDVKMKEKGDIPEGYSVSREKKERFSLILESASTNQTSMYLCASSFAWDEQFFGPGTRLTVL.

The chain recombines TRBV7-2 with TRBJ1-1; D not resolved. The CDR3 is 12 residues long. With 5 bases removed from V and 5 bases from J, the gap between germline ends came to 9 bases. Germline V gene lookup returns CDR1 SGHTA and CDR2 FQGNSA. CDR3 coding DNA: TGTGCCAGCAGCCCCCTAGTGACTGAAGCTTTCTTT. Amino acids: CASSPLVTEAFF.

The V gene is TRBV9, the J gene TRBJ2-1; D remains unclear. V lost 3 bases and J 3 bases, leaving 16 bases between the germline ends. CDR1 and CDR2 from the germline V gene are SGDLS and YYNGEE. The CDR3 extends over 16 amino acids. CDR3 DNA sequence: TGTGCCAGCAGCGCTCTAGGTCAACTAAACTACAATGAGCAGTTCTTC. Encoded protein: CASSALGQLNYNEQFF.

The chain has TRBV4-2 and TRBJ1-4; unclear D gene. CDR1 LGHNA and CDR2 YNFKEQ come from the germline V gene. Deletions cut 1 base from V and 7 bases from J, with 25 bases between. The CDR3 has 19 amino acids. The CDR3 nucleotides read TGTGCCAGCAGCCAAGTATCATCGGTAATGGTGTTGGGTAGTGAAAAACTGTTTTTT. It codes for CASSQVSSVMVLGSEKLFF.

The chain recombines TRBV5-8 with TRBJ2-7; no clear D. Germline CDR1 SGHTS, CDR2 YDEGEE. This CDR3 spans 11 amino acids. The V end was cut by 0 bases, the J end by 6 bases, with 4 bases between. CDR3: CASSLDVEQYF. The CDR3 DNA reads as TGTGCCAGCAGCTTGGACGTCGAGCAGTACTTC.

This clone was recorded once. This chain links TRBV10-1 with TRBJ1-1; 9 positions agree with TRBD1. Germline trimming cut 6 bases from V and 9 bases from J; bases unmatched to any gene: 2. The germline gives CDR1 WNHNN, CDR2 SYGVQD (reference sequence). The CDR3 loop spans 11 amino acids. CDR3 nucleotides: TGCGCCAGCAGAGGGACAGGGCAAGCTTTCTTT. Amino acid sequence: CASRGTGQAFF.

The chain employs TRBV5-4 and TRBJ2-5; D not resolved. Trimming left V 2 bases short and J 3 bases short, with 14 bases between. The CDR3 has 15 amino acids. Germline V gene sequence: CDR1 SGHNT, CDR2 YYREEE (reference sequence). CDR3: CASSFDTTQEETQYF. The CDR3 nucleotides are TGTGCCAGCAGCTTCGACACGACTCAAGAAGAGACCCAGTACTTC.

The V call is TRBV13, the J call TRBJ1-2, with D unresolved. Between the trimmed V and J ends, which lost 3 bases and 8 bases, there was a span of 13 bases. The CDR3 spans 13 residues. Per the germline V gene, CDR1 is PRHDT and CDR2 is FYEKMQ (reference sequence). CDR3 protein: CASSFVGRDGYTF. CDR3 nucleotides: TGTGCCAGCAGCTTTGTGGGGAGAGACGGCTACACCTTC.

The chain links TRBV7-9 to TRBJ2-7, with D hard to call. The V end lost 1 base, the J end lost 1 base, and 8 bases lay between the germline ends. Germline V gives CDR1 SEHNR, CDR2 FQNEAQ (reference sequence). The CDR3 extends over 14 amino acids. DNA for the CDR3: TGTGCCAGCAGCTTAGGTGTACAGTCCTACGAGCAGTACTTC. This translates into CASSLGVQSYEQYF.

This clone is a singleton in its sample. The chain combines TRBV5-1 with TRBJ2-2; D possibly corresponds to TRBD1 (6 bases). This CDR3 spans 18 amino acids. The germline gives CDR1 SGHRS, CDR2 YFSETQ. V lost 1 base and J 1 base, leaving 17 bases between the germline ends. In DNA, the CDR3 is TGCGCCAGCAGCTTGAGACAGGCCACTCGGGGGAACACCGGGGAGCTGTTTTTT. This gives the protein CASSLRQATRGNTGELFF.

This clone was found a few times. The chain couples TRBV27 to TRBJ2-1, with 7 bases that match TRBD2. The V and J ends lost 4 bases and 14 bases, in that order; junction bases with no gene match: 11. The CDR3 is 13 residues long. The germline V gene has CDR1 MNHEY and CDR2 SMNVEV (reference sequence). The CDR3, as DNA: TGTGCCAGCAGTTCCACGAGGTTGACTAGCAAGTTCTTC. It is translated as CASSSTRLTSKFF.

The sample holds a few counts of this clone. The chain carries TRBV7-9 and TRBJ1-3; tentatively, D is TRBD1 (5 bases). Germline V gene lookup returns CDR1 SEHNR and CDR2 FQNEAQ (reference sequence). The CDR3 covers 13 residues. With 7 bases removed from V and 8 bases from J, the gap between germline ends came to 15 bases. CDR3 loop: CASNGGVTDTIYF. The CDR3 nucleotides are TGTGCCAGCAACGGAGGGGTTACGGACACCATATATTTT.

This chain links TRBV7-2 with TRBJ2-3; D may be TRBD2 (5 bases). This CDR3 spans 14 amino acids. Germline loops: CDR1 SGHTA, CDR2 FQGNSA. Trimming pared 0 bases from V and 1 base from J, leaving 5 bases between. Here the CDR3 reads CASSLASGTDTQYF. CDR3 DNA: TGTGCCAGCAGCTTAGCTAGCGGCACAGATACGCAGTATTTT.

The chain has TRBV11-2 and TRBJ2-3, with 13 bases fitting TRBD2. The CDR3 extends over 16 amino acids. V shed 5 bases and J 0 bases; nucleotides not matched to a gene: 2. Germline lookup yields CDR1 SGHAT and CDR2 FQNNGV. The CDR3 DNA sequence: TGTGCCAGCAGCCGACTAGCGGGGGGCAGCACAGATACGCAGTATTTT. This gives the protein CASSRLAGGSTDTQYF.

The rearrangement joins TRBV6-5 to TRBJ1-2; D is unclear. Trimming took off 7 bases at V and 3 bases at J, with 12 bases between the two ends. CDR3 length: 13 amino acids. Germline CDR1 reads MNHEY; CDR2 reads SVGAGI. CDR3 bases: TGTGCCAGCACCCAAGGACCTTACTATGGCTACACCTTC. It specifies CASTQGPYYGYTF.

V gene TRBV29-1 combines with J gene TRBJ2-3, with TRBD1 as a possible D gene (6 bases). The V end lost 7 bases, the J end lost 0 bases, and 14 bases lay between the germline ends. From germline, CDR1 is SQVTM and CDR2 ANQGSEA. The CDR3 sequence is 14 residues long. CDR3 amino acids: CSATGMTSTDTQYF. In DNA form, the CDR3 reads TGCAGCGCGACAGGCATGACTAGCACAGATACGCAGTATTTT.

This chain connects TRBV18 to TRBJ2-3, with 7 nucleotides matching TRBD1. CDR1 and CDR2 (germline): KGHSH, LQKENI. The V segment lost 3 bases and the J segment 0 bases; nucleotides outside the gene matches: 6. This CDR3 region has 16 residues. CDR3 sequence reads: CASSPPGTVSTDTQYF. The CDR3 nucleotides are TGTGCCAGCTCACCTCCCGGGACAGTTAGCACAGATACGCAGTATTTT.

This sequence joins TRBV18 and TRBJ2-7; D is tentatively TRBD1 or TRBD2 (6 bases each). Between the trimmed V and J ends, which lost 3 bases and 7 bases, there was a span of 22 bases. Germline values: CDR1 KGHSH, CDR2 LQKENI. This CDR3 is 16 amino acids long. CDR3 nucleotides: TGTGCCAGCTCACCCTCCGGGACTCTCTTAGGGGGGGAGCAGTACTTC. It translates to CASSPSGTLLGGEQYF.

The rearrangement uses TRBV28 and TRBJ2-2; 7 bases match TRBD1. V lost 3 bases, J lost 3 bases, and 13 bases stayed unmatched. From germline, CDR1 is MDHEN and CDR2 SYDVKM. The CDR3 consists of 18 residues. The CDR3 loop reads CASSFVHQQGIYTGELFF. The CDR3 nucleotides are TGTGCCAGCAGTTTTGTCCACCAACAGGGGATTTACACCGGGGAGCTGTTTTTT. The full variable domain, with the rest looked up from reference TRBV28 and TRBJ2-2, is DVKVTQSSRYLVKRTGEKVFLECVQDMDHENMFWYRQDPGLGLRLIYFSYDVKMKEKGDIPEGYSVSREKKERFSLILESASTNQTSMYLCASSFVHQQGIYTGELFFGEGSRLTVL.

This chain joins TRBV5-1 and TRBJ2-7, with a possible D match to TRBD2 (6 bases). The V end lost 5 bases, the J end lost 0 bases, and 15 bases lay between the germline ends. The CDR3 runs 15 residues. Germline CDR1 SGHRS, CDR2 YFSETQ. The CDR3 region is CASSTTGGPSYEQYF. DNA for the CDR3: TGCGCCAGCAGTACGACCGGGGGACCCTCCTACGAGCAGTACTTC.

This chain connects TRBV18 to TRBJ1-1; D call uncertain. Trimming took off 6 bases at V and 1 base at J, with 9 bases between the two ends. This CDR3 spans 13 amino acids. In germline, CDR1 is KGHSH, CDR2 LQKENI. The CDR3 loop reads CASSEHKNTEAFF. DNA for the CDR3: TGTGCCAGCTCGGAACACAAGAACACTGAAGCTTTCTTT.

This clone has a handful of counts. The chain carries TRBV7-9 and TRBJ2-7; TRBD1 is a possible D gene (6 bases). This CDR3 has 14 residues. CDR1 SEHNR and CDR2 FQNEAQ come from the germline V gene (reference sequence). V was shortened by 5 bases and J by 1 base, with 12 bases between the two germline ends. CDR3 protein: CASSPGTTSYEQYF. The CDR3 nucleotides are TGTGCCAGCAGCCCGGGGACAACTTCCTACGAGCAGTACTTC.

This chain links TRBV5-1 with TRBJ2-2; 9 bases are a match to TRBD2. This CDR3 contains 15 residues. Per germline, CDR1 SGHRS and CDR2 YFSETQ. V shed 0 bases, J shed 6 bases, and the junction held 3 bases outside the gene matches. The CDR3 DNA follows: TGCGCCAGCAGCTTGGCCGGGACTAGCCCCGGGGAGCTGTTTTTT. It codes for CASSLAGTSPGELFF. Based on the CDR3 plus reference TRBV5-1 and TRBJ2-2, the full variable domain is KAGVTQTPRYLIKTRGQQVTLSCSPISGHRSVSWYQQTPGQGLQFLFEYFSETQRNKGNFPGRFSGRQFSNSRSEMNVSTLELGDSALYLCASSLAGTSPGELFFGEGSRLTVL.

The chain combines TRBV7-2 with TRBJ1-2; maybe TRBD1 (6 bases). CDR3 size: 15 residues. Germline values: CDR1 SGHTA, CDR2 FQGNSA. V lost 5 bases to trimming and J lost 7 bases, with 20 bases between them. The CDR3 coding sequence is TGTGCCAGCAGCCGTTTAAGGGACACAGCGGGTGGCTACACCTTC. This sequence encodes CASSRLRDTAGGYTF. The variable domain in full, with the rest retrieved from reference TRBV7-2 and TRBJ1-2, is GAGVSQSPSNKVTEKGKDVELRCDPISGHTALYWYRQSLGQGLEFLIYFQGNSAPDKSGLPSDRFSAERTGGSVSTLTIQRTQQEDSAVYLCASSRLRDTAGGYTFGSGTRLTVV.

This sequence joins TRBV5-1 and TRBJ2-1; 10 nucleotides match TRBD1. The germline V gene has CDR1 SGHRS and CDR2 YFSETQ. With 5 bases clipped from V and 6 bases from J, the junction kept 5 bases outside the gene matches. This CDR3 is built from 14 residues. CDR3 nucleotides: TGCGCCAGCAGACCCGGGACAGGGGTCAATGAGCAGTTCTTC. This gives the protein CASRPGTGVNEQFF.

V is TRBV19 and J is TRBJ1-2, with 9 positions matching TRBD1. The germline CDR1 and CDR2 sequences are LNHDA and SQIVND (reference sequence). The CDR3 totals 14 residues. V shed 6 bases, J shed 7 bases, and the junction held 9 bases outside the gene matches. Here the CDR3 DNA reads TGTGCCAGTAGGACCGGGACAGGGAACCTTGGCTACACCTTC. It encodes CASRTGTGNLGYTF.

The genes are TRBV5-6 and TRBJ2-5; unclear D gene. The CDR3 consists of 13 residues. Per germline, CDR1 SGHDT and CDR2 YYEEEE. Trimming took off 7 bases at V and 5 bases at J, with 15 bases between the two ends. The DNA of the CDR3 is TGTGCCAGCCATGAGACGACCGCGGAGACCCAGTACTTC. It specifies CASHETTAETQYF.

The chain uses TRBV1 and TRBJ2-5; TRBD2 is taken as the D call from the table, unchecked against the DNA. With the DNA end fitting TRBJ2-7 better, the J assignment may be wrong. TRBV1 has pseudogene status. This CDR3 comprises 12 residues. The chain's CDR3 is CTSSPLAYEQYF. The CDR3 DNA is TGCACCAGCAGCCCTCTAGCTTACGAGCAGTACTTC.

This sequence joins TRBV5-1 and TRBJ1-1; TRBD1 aligns across 10 bases. CDR1 and CDR2 from the germline V gene are SGHRS and YFSETQ. The CDR3 has 13 residues. J lost 5 bases, V lost 4 bases, and 2 bases had no gene match. CDR3 in DNA: TGCGCCAGCAGCGGACAGGGGGGGACTGAAGCTTTCTTT. As protein: CASSGQGGTEAFF.